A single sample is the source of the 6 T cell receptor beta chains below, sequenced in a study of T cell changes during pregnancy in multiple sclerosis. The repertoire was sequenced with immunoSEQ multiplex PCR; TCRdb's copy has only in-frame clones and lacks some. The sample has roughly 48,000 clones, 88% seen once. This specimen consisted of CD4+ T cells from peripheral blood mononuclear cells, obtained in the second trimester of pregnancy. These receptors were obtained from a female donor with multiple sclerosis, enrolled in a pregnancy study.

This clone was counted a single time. The CDR3 DNA follows: TGTGCCAGCAGTTACGGGCAGGGGGCCACCGGGGAGCTGTTTTTT. It encodes CASSYGQGATGELFF. The chain is built from TRBV6-5 and TRBJ2-2, with TRBD1 identical over 8 bases. CDR1 and CDR2 (germline): MNHEY, SVGAGI. This CDR3 is built from 15 residues. The junction had 3 bases not matched to a gene; V was cut back by 2 bases and J by 4 bases.

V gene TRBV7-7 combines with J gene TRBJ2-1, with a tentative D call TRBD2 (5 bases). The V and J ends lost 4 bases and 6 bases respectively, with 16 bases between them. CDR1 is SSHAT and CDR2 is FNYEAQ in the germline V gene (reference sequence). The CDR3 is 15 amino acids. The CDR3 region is CASSSGESWANEQFF. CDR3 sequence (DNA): TGTGCCAGCAGCTCCGGGGAGTCGTGGGCCAATGAGCAGTTCTTC.

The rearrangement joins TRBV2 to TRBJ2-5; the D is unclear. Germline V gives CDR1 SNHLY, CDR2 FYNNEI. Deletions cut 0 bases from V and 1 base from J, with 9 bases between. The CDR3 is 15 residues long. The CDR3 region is CASSEAAWPQETQYF. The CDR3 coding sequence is TGTGCCAGCAGTGAAGCCGCCTGGCCCCAAGAGACCCAGTACTTC. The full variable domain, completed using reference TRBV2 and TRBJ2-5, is EPEVTQTPSHQVTQMGQEVILRCVPISNHLYFYWYRQILGQKVEFLVSFYNNEISEKSEIFDDQFSVERPDGSNFTLKIRSTKLEDSAMYFCASSEAAWPQETQYFGPGTRLLVL.

DNA for the CDR3: TGTGCCAGTAGCAAGAAGGGACAGACGGGAGAGACCCAGTACTTC. Its protein is CASSKKGQTGETQYF. The genes are TRBV19 and TRBJ2-5, with 7 bases lining up with TRBD1. The CDR3 covers 15 residues. J gave up 4 bases and V 6 bases, and 11 bases lay outside the gene matches. The V gene's germline CDR1 is LNHDA and CDR2 SQIVND (reference sequence).

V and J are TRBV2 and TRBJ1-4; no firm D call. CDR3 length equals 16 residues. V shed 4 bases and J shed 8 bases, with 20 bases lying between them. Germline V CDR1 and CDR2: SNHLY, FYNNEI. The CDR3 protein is CASSVRQPGMGEKLFF. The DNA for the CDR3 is TGTGCCAGCAGTGTGCGGCAGCCGGGGATGGGGGAAAAACTGTTTTTT.

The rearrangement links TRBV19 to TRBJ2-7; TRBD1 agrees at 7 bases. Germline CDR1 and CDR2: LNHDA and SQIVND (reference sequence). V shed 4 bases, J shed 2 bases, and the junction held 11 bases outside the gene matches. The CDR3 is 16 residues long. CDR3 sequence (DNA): TGTGCCAGTAGTACCAAACAGGGGAGTTTTACCTACGAGCAGTACTTC. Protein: CASSTKQGSFTYEQYF.